Each of the 28 T cell receptor beta chains below was sequenced from the same sample in a study of T cells in Graves' hyperthyroidism and ophthalmopathy. Using RNA transcripts as the source, TCR beta CDR3 regions were amplified. HTBI primers were used for first-round RT-PCR of the TCR CDR3. TCRdb processed the multiplex PCR reads anew with MiXCR; each CDR3 protein has one entry. The sample includes around 200,000 distinct CDR3 sequences, about 18% seen only once; the top ten take roughly 44%. Sequenced sample: blood. These TCRs come from a man in his forties or fifties with Graves' hyperthyroidism.

This clonotype was seen at least ten times. The chain joins TRBV5-4 to TRBJ2-5; D unresolved. This CDR3 has 15 amino acids. Germline V gives CDR1 SGHNT, CDR2 YYREEE (reference sequence). V lost 0 bases and J 2 bases, leaving 11 bases between the germline ends. The CDR3 sequence: CASSLDMGNQETQYF. The CDR3 DNA reads TGTGCCAGCAGCTTGGATATGGGGAATCAAGAGACCCAGTACTTC. The whole variable domain, filled in from reference TRBV5-4 and TRBJ2-5, reads ETGVTQSPTHLIKTRGQQVTLRCSSQSGHNTVSWYQQALGQGPQFIFQYYREEENGRGNFPPRFSGLQFPNYSSELNVNALELDDSALYLCASSLDMGNQETQYFGPGTRLLVL.

The table lists this clonotype with many counts. The V gene is TRBV11-3, the J gene TRBJ2-5; TRBD1 is a possible D gene (6 bases). Looked up from germline, CDR1 is SGHNT and CDR2 is YENEEA. This CDR3 has 13 residues. V lost 5 bases, J lost 5 bases, and 12 bases lay in between. The CDR3 bases are TGTGCCAGCAGCATACAGGGTTTTGAGACCCAGTACTTC. Protein sequence: CASSIQGFETQYF.

V and J are TRBV7-9 and TRBJ2-7; D may match TRBD1 or TRBD2 (5 bases each). V gave up 4 bases and J gave up 4 bases, with 17 bases separating them. CDR1 is SEHNR and CDR2 is FQNEAQ in the germline V gene (reference sequence). The CDR3 runs to 15 residues. CDR3 bases: TGTGCCAGCAGCTACCTTCGGCAGAGGGGATACGAGCAGTACTTC. It translates to CASSYLRQRGYEQYF. Complete variable domain (other parts from reference TRBV7-9 and TRBJ2-7): DTGVSQNPRHKITKRGQNVTFRCDPISEHNRLYWYRQTLGQGPEFLTYFQNEAQLEKSRLLSDRFSAERPKGSFSTLEIQRTEQGDSAMYLCASSYLRQRGYEQYFGPGTRLTVT.

There are a few counts of this clonotype. CDR3: CASSEEQPQHF. The CDR3 DNA reads TGTGCCAGCAGTGAAGAACAGCCCCAGCATTTT. J is TRBJ1-5 and V is TRBV6-1; D unresolved. CDR3 length: 11 amino acids. The ends were cut back, 1 base at V and 7 bases at J, with 2 bases in the middle. CDR1 MNHNS and CDR2 SASEGT come from the germline V gene.

At least ten counts were recorded for this clonotype. The chain has TRBV7-9 and TRBJ1-3; D is undetermined. CDR1 SEHNR and CDR2 FQNEAQ come from the germline V gene (reference sequence). V was pared by 4 bases and J by 0 bases, with 13 bases between. This CDR3 has 16 residues. CDR3 coding DNA: TGTGCCAGCAGCTCCAGTCTTTACCGCTCTGGAAACACCATATATTTT. The encoded protein is CASSSSLYRSGNTIYF.

This clonotype was recorded only once. The chain links TRBV4-3 to TRBJ1-2; 9 positions agree with TRBD1. Unmatched junction bases numbered 10, after V lost 1 base and J lost 7 bases. This CDR3 has 16 amino acids. Germline V gene data show CDR1 as LGHNA and CDR2 as YSLEER. The CDR3 nucleotides are TGCGCCAGCAGCCAAGGGGTTGAGACAGGGGGTCGTGGCTACACCTTC. It encodes CASSQGVETGGRGYTF.

This clonotype occurred many times. The V and J genes are TRBV30 and TRBJ2-6; 9 nucleotides match TRBD1. The CDR3 totals 17 residues. V shed 4 bases and J 3 bases; nucleotides not matched to a gene: 10. CDR1 is GTSNPN, CDR2 SVGIG, per germline (reference sequence). CDR3 residues: CAWTAGTGRGGANVLTF. CDR3 sequence (DNA): TGTGCCTGGACAGCCGGGACAGGGAGGGGTGGGGCCAACGTCCTGACTTTC. Full variable domain (rest looked up from reference TRBV30 and TRBJ2-6): SQTIHQWPATLVQPVGSPLSLECTVEGTSNPNLYWYRQAAGRGLQLLFYSVGIGQISSEVPQNLSASRPQDRQFILSSKKLLLSDSGFYLCAWTAGTGRGGANVLTFGAGSRLTVL.

This clonotype was seen more than once but under ten times. The chain is built from TRBV9 and TRBJ2-1, with D unclear. CDR1 is SGDLS, CDR2 YYNGEE, per germline. This CDR3 has 12 amino acids. Between the trimmed V and J ends, which lost 3 bases and 6 bases, there was a span of 7 bases. CDR3 protein: CASSGLLNEQFF. In nucleotides, the CDR3 is TGTGCCAGCAGCGGACTTCTCAATGAGCAGTTCTTC. Looking up the rest from reference TRBV9 and TRBJ2-1 gives the full variable domain: DSGVTQTPKHLITATGQRVTLRCSPRSGDLSVYWYQQSLDQGLQFLIQYYNGEERAKGNILERFSAQQFPDLHSELNLSSLELGDSALYFCASSGLLNEQFFGPGTRLTVL.

In this sample, this clonotype turned up many times. The rearrangement joins TRBV18 to TRBJ2-2, with D hard to call. V was pared by 5 bases and J by 5 bases, with 9 bases between. This CDR3 has 13 amino acids. Germline V gives CDR1 KGHSH, CDR2 LQKENI. This CDR3 reads CASSVDGTGELFF. In DNA form, the CDR3 reads TGTGCCAGCTCAGTTGACGGGACCGGGGAGCTGTTTTTT.

Ten or more counts support this clonotype. The rearrangement links TRBV6-1 to TRBJ1-5; D perhaps matches TRBD1 (6 bases). CDR1 and CDR2 (germline): MNHNS, SASEGT. The V end was cut by 1 base, the J end by 1 base, with 17 bases between. This CDR3 has 18 amino acids. The CDR3 bases are TGTGCCAGCAGTGAAGTAGGGGGTGTTTACTGGAGCAATCAGCCCCAGCATTTT. Translation: CASSEVGGVYWSNQPQHF.

This clonotype was seen at least ten times. The V call is TRBV5-1, the J call TRBJ2-1; TRBD2 aligns across 9 bases. V shed 2 bases and J 7 bases; nucleotides not matched to a gene: 7. Germline V CDR1 and CDR2: SGHRS, YFSETQ. This CDR3 is 15 amino acids long. The CDR3 is CASSFRLAGLNEQFF. Written as DNA, the CDR3 is TGCGCCAGCAGCTTTAGGCTAGCGGGGTTAAATGAGCAGTTCTTC.

The sample holds many counts of this clonotype. This sequence joins TRBV3-1 and TRBJ2-7; D could derive from TRBD1 or TRBD2 (5 bases each). This CDR3 has 14 residues. V lost 3 bases, J lost 2 bases, and 11 bases lay in between. The germline V gene has CDR1 LGHDT and CDR2 YNNKEL (reference sequence). CDR3 residues: CASSQRDGAYEQYF. CDR3 DNA: TGTGCCAGCAGCCAGAGGGACGGAGCCTACGAGCAGTACTTC.

This clonotype was counted between two and nine times. This chain uses TRBV7-9 with TRBJ1-5; D remains unclear. V lost 5 bases and J 7 bases, leaving 18 bases between the germline ends. This CDR3 region has 15 residues. The germline CDR1 and CDR2 sequences are SEHNR and FQNEAQ (reference sequence). This CDR3 reads CASSDEGGVGQPQHF. DNA for the CDR3: TGTGCCAGCAGCGACGAGGGCGGGGTAGGACAGCCCCAGCATTTT.

This clonotype came up a few times. The chain is built from TRBV5-4 and TRBJ2-2; D is undetermined. The CDR3 has 16 residues. Trimming took 4 bases from V and 0 from J, leaving 13 bases between them. The V gene's germline CDR1 is SGHNT and CDR2 YYREEE (reference sequence). CDR3 protein: CASSPPTRANTGELFF. CDR3 DNA: TGTGCCAGCAGCCCACCGACGCGCGCGAACACCGGGGAGCTGTTTTTT.

This clonotype was picked up many times. The chain has TRBV3-1 and TRBJ2-7; either TRBD1 or TRBD2 may supply D (5 bases each). CDR3 length equals 15 residues. Trimming removed 0 bases at V and 4 bases at J, with 13 bases between. Germline CDR1 and CDR2: LGHDT and YNNKEL (reference sequence). This CDR3 reads CASSQDPGRQYEQYF. In nucleotides, the CDR3 is TGTGCCAGCAGCCAAGACCCGGGACGGCAATACGAGCAGTACTTC.

The sample holds many counts of this clonotype. The chain joins TRBV5-8 to TRBJ2-7, with D hard to call. This CDR3 has 12 amino acids. Per the germline V gene, CDR1 is SGHTS and CDR2 is YDEGEE. V lost 5 bases to trimming and J lost 9 bases, with 15 bases between them. The CDR3 is CASSRKTLGQYF. The CDR3 region has the DNA TGTGCCAGCAGTCGAAAGACTCTGGGGCAGTACTTC.

The chain recombines TRBV5-8 with TRBJ1-3; 8 bases fit TRBD1. Unmatched junction bases numbered 7, after V lost 1 base and J lost 4 bases. The CDR3 contains 16 residues. Germline CDR1 SGHTS, CDR2 YDEGEE. The DNA for the CDR3 is TGTGCCAGCAGCTTGTCCCAGACAGGGGAAGGAAACACCATATATTTT. Its translation is CASSLSQTGEGNTIYF.

This clonotype was seen only a few times. The CDR3, as DNA: TGTGCCATCAGTGAGGCCGGAGTCTTAAACATTCAGTACTTC. Translation: CAISEAGVLNIQYF. The rearrangement joins TRBV10-3 to TRBJ2-4; no clear D. The length of the CDR3 is 14 residues. Trimming removed 2 bases at V and 6 bases at J, with 11 bases between. CDR1 and CDR2 from the germline V gene are ENHRY and SYGVKD.

The V call is TRBV9, the J call TRBJ1-2; D gene uncertain. The CDR3 is made up of 13 amino acids. In germline, CDR1 is SGDLS, CDR2 YYNGEE. V gave up 0 bases and J gave up 2 bases, with 5 bases separating them. The CDR3 is CASSVAENYGYTF. The DNA for the CDR3 is TGTGCCAGCAGCGTAGCCGAGAACTATGGCTACACCTTC.

The chain joins TRBV5-6 to TRBJ2-1; 10 bases fit TRBD1. Losses at the gene ends were 0 bases for V and 4 bases for J; bases not matched to a gene: 4. The V gene's germline CDR1 is SGHDT and CDR2 YYEEEE. The CDR3 is 16 amino acids. As DNA, the CDR3 is TGTGCCAGCAGCTTGGTTCCGGGACAGGGGTACAATGAGCAGTTCTTC. As protein: CASSLVPGQGYNEQFF.

On this clonotype itself: Relative to the germline gene, one junction end is altered; a read error may explain this. The genes are TRBV20-1 and TRBJ1-4; D gene ambiguous. The germline V gene has CDR1 DFQATT and CDR2 SNEGSKA (reference sequence). The CDR3 contains 14 residues. CDR3 in DNA: TGCAGTGCGGTACGGAGTGCAACTAATGAAGAACTGTTTTTT. It encodes CSAVRSATNEELFF.

This clonotype was counted only a few times. One end of the junction varies from germline; a read error may be responsible. V and J are TRBV2 and TRBJ2-4; maybe TRBD1 (6 bases). The CDR3 loop spans 18 amino acids. Per the germline V gene, CDR1 is SNHLY and CDR2 is FYNNEI. The CDR3 nucleotides read TGTGCCGGCAGTGAAGAAGGGGTTACAGGGATAGCCAAAAACATTCAGTACTTC. Translating gives CAGSEEGVTGIAKNIQYF.

This clonotype was detected many times. The CDR3: CSANPPGLNYGYTF. CDR3 sequence (DNA): TGCAGTGCTAACCCCCCGGGACTTAACTATGGCTACACCTTC. V is TRBV20-1 and J is TRBJ1-2, with D possibly being TRBD1 (5 bases). The V and J ends lost 4 bases and 1 base respectively, with 13 bases between them. Germline assignment: CDR1 DFQATT and CDR2 SNEGSKA (reference sequence). The CDR3 contains 14 residues.

Only a few counts were recorded for this clonotype. The chain combines TRBV28 with TRBJ1-1, with D perhaps TRBD1 (5 bases). The CDR3 length is 15 residues. The V gene lost 3 bases and the J gene lost 1 base, with 12 bases spanning the gap. The germline CDR1 and CDR2 sequences are MDHEN and SYDVKM. This CDR3 reads CASSFWVGANTEAFF. CDR3 sequence (DNA): TGTGCCAGCAGTTTTTGGGTAGGGGCGAACACTGAAGCTTTCTTT.

The rearrangement joins TRBV19 to TRBJ1-5, with D maybe TRBD1 (6 bases). Germline V gene data show CDR1 as LNHDA and CDR2 as SQIVND (reference sequence). The CDR3 extends over 13 amino acids. V gave up 6 bases and J gave up 3 bases, with 9 bases separating them. The CDR3 reads CASSGQTNQPQHF. CDR3 coding DNA: TGTGCCAGTAGCGGACAGACCAATCAGCCCCAGCATTTT.

This clonotype was seen repeatedly, ten times or more. The chain carries TRBV20-1 and TRBJ1-2, with D tentatively TRBD1 (5 bases). V was cut by 1 base and J by 4 bases, with 10 bases left in between. CDR3 size: 13 residues. The germline CDR1 and CDR2 sequences are DFQATT and SNEGSKA (reference sequence). The CDR3 loop reads CSARVIGTYGYTF. CDR3 bases: TGCAGTGCTAGAGTAATAGGGACCTATGGCTACACCTTC.

This clonotype appeared a single time. Since a much larger clone is just one base distant, this may be a read error. The chain has TRBV7-9 and TRBJ2-1; D is uncertain. Deletions cut 5 bases from V and 8 bases from J, with 16 bases between. Germline V lookup: CDR1 SEHNR, CDR2 FQNEAQ (reference sequence). The CDR3 loop spans 14 amino acids. As DNA, the CDR3 is TGTGCCAGCAGCCGAGGTCCCGGGTTGTATGAGCAGTTCTTC. Translation: CASSRGPGLYEQFF.

This clonotype was detected ten times or more. The chain couples TRBV28 to TRBJ2-7; possibly TRBD1 for D (5 bases). CDR1 is MDHEN, CDR2 SYDVKM, per germline. This CDR3 region has 14 residues. With 2 bases removed from V and 5 bases from J, the gap between germline ends came to 13 bases. The CDR3 protein is CASSLRTSVHEQYF. For the CDR3, the DNA is TGTGCCAGCAGTTTACGGACATCAGTCCACGAGCAGTACTTC. The complete variable domain, with remaining parts taken from reference TRBV28 and TRBJ2-7, reads DVKVTQSSRYLVKRTGEKVFLECVQDMDHENMFWYRQDPGLGLRLIYFSYDVKMKEKGDIPEGYSVSREKKERFSLILESASTNQTSMYLCASSLRTSVHEQYFGPGTRLTVT.